Listed below are T cell receptor beta chains from one sample, sequenced in a study of blood T cell repertoires in COVID-19. Using immunoSEQ multiplex PCR, the repertoire was profiled, and TCRdb retains in-frame clones only, with some absent. The sample consists of roughly 160,000 clones, over 80% of them appearing once. The specimen sequenced was PBMCs or T cells enriched from blood (not recorded which). Every receptor here comes from a woman aged 60-70 years who had recovered from COVID-19. Each CDR3 is given without its conserved first and last residue. Fields, in order: clone size, J gene, V gene, CDR3 protein. Size is stated for part of the rows, as once, few or many counts, or as a class when the clone is expanded.

-	TRBJ2-7	TRBV19	ASSDLQGGPYEQY
once	TRBJ1-2	TRBV7-9	ASSPGTVYSYGYT
-	TRBJ2-7	TRBV3-1/TRBV3-2	ASSPTSGSSYEQY
-	TRBJ2-2	TRBV5-4	ASSPSGSQTGELF
-	TRBJ1-5	TRBV6-1	ASSARDRVVNQPQH
few	TRBJ1-5	TRBV19	ASSMQDSPWQPQH
-	TRBJ1-4	TRBV5-4	ASSPGGLTNEKLF
-	TRBJ2-5	TRBV4-1	ASSQVQLAGQETQY
few	TRBJ1-1	TRBV28	ASTRPRGQYTEAF
-	TRBJ1-2	TRBV28	ASSTGYGYT
-	TRBJ2-7	TRBV6-5	ASSYSLAGIYEQY
-	TRBJ1-5	TRBV19	ASSLRTGINQPQH
-	TRBJ1-3	TRBV12-3/TRBV12-4	ASKEGAGNTIY
-	TRBJ2-1	TRBV7-2	ASRGGDRVNEQF
-	TRBJ2-7	TRBV11-2	ASSLDPQGQRD
-	TRBJ1-5	TRBV23-1	ASSPRDRAQH
-	TRBJ2-3	TRBV20-1	SASDSSGTDTQY
-	TRBJ1-3	TRBV18	ASSPGQGGAGNTIY
-	TRBJ1-1	TRBV7-2	ASSSGVGRSRNGEAF
-	TRBJ2-5	TRBV19	ASSRLAGGWETQY
-	TRBJ2-2	TRBV10-1	ASSDGGANTGELF
-	TRBJ2-1	TRBV7-9	ASSSWTRRGYNEQF
-	TRBJ2-3	TRBV27	ASKQGRGTDTQY
few	TRBJ2-1	TRBV5-1	ASSLAKRRGEGNEQF
-	TRBJ1-6	TRBV6-1	ASSEGTENNSPLH
once	TRBJ1-3	TRBV12-3/TRBV12-4	ASSELAGNTIY